These 9 T cell receptor beta chains were all obtained from the same sample, sequenced in a study of blood T cell repertoires in COVID-19. The repertoire was sequenced with immunoSEQ multiplex PCR; TCRdb's copy has only in-frame clones and lacks some. The table lists about 350,000 clones, around nine tenths of them singletons. The specimen sequenced was peripheral blood. The receptors were sampled from a woman aged 60-75 years with COVID-19, enrolled during active disease.

This clone was detected a few times. The chain employs TRBV3-1 (or the pseudogene TRBV3-2) and TRBJ2-7; D is undetermined. The V end was cut by 1 base, the J end by 0 bases, with 7 bases between. The CDR3 is 14 amino acids. Germline CDR1 LGHDT, CDR2 YNNKEL (reference sequence). As DNA, the CDR3 is TGTGCCAGCAGCCAAGGACGGAGCTCCTACGAGCAGTACTTC. Translated, it gives CASSQGRSSYEQYF.

This sequence joins TRBV29-1 and TRBJ2-1; tentative D call: TRBD2 (6 bases). Looked up from germline, CDR1 is SQVTM and CDR2 is ANQGSEA. The CDR3 is 15 residues long. V shed 3 bases and J shed 0 bases, with 12 bases lying between them. The CDR3 loop is CSVEEGQFSYNEQFF. CDR3 nucleotides: TGCAGCGTTGAGGAGGGCCAGTTCTCCTACAATGAGCAGTTCTTC.

The chain has TRBV3-1 (or the pseudogene TRBV3-2) and TRBJ2-3; 8 bases are shared with TRBD2. This CDR3 has 17 amino acids. J lost 2 bases, V lost 6 bases, and 13 bases had no gene match. Germline-derived CDR1 and CDR2 are LGHDT and YNNKEL (reference sequence). CDR3 DNA sequence: TGTGCCAGCAGTCTAGGGGTCGCGGGGGGACTCACAGATACGCAGTATTTT. It is translated as CASSLGVAGGLTDTQYF.

The chain links TRBV13 to TRBJ1-1, with a tentative D call TRBD1 (6 bases). Between the trimmed V and J ends, which lost 3 bases and 4 bases, there was a span of 15 bases. The CDR3 spans 15 residues. Looked up from germline, CDR1 is PRHDT and CDR2 is FYEKMQ (reference sequence). The CDR3 DNA is TGTGCCAGCAGCTTCGCTGAAACAGGGAGCACTGAAGCTTTCTTT. It specifies CASSFAETGSTEAFF.

This clone came up once. The DNA of the CDR3 is TGTGCCAGCAGCCAGGGGGCGCAGAAAGCTAACTATGGCTACACCTTC. This gives the protein CASSQGAQKANYGYTF. This chain joins TRBV5-4 and TRBJ1-2, with 8 bases aligning to TRBD1. V was pared by 4 bases and J by 0 bases, with 8 bases of the junction left unmatched. CDR1 SGHNT and CDR2 YYREEE come from the germline V gene (reference sequence). The length of the CDR3 is 16 residues.

This chain uses TRBV15 with TRBJ2-4; tentatively, D is TRBD1 (5 bases). From germline, CDR1 is LNHNV and CDR2 YYDKDF (reference sequence). The CDR3 totals 17 residues. V was clipped by 5 bases and J by 8 bases, with 25 bases between them. The CDR3 nucleotides read TGTGCCACCAGCGTAACAGTCTCCTCGACAGTGGAATACATTCAGTACTTC. It encodes CATSVTVSSTVEYIQYF.

The chain combines TRBV7-9 with TRBJ1-2; D is unclear. CDR1 is SEHNR and CDR2 is FQNEAQ in the germline V gene (reference sequence). Trimming shortened V by 3 bases and J by 4 bases, and 18 bases separated the two germline ends. CDR3 length: 16 residues. CDR3 DNA sequence: TGTGCCAGCAGCTTGGTCCCGGTCTCCCAATCCTATGGCTACACCTTC. Protein: CASSLVPVSQSYGYTF.

This chain uses TRBV7-2 with TRBJ1-5, with no clear D. This CDR3 is built from 15 residues. With 1 base removed from V and 4 bases from J, the gap between germline ends came to 11 bases. Germline V gene sequence: CDR1 SGHTA, CDR2 FQGNSA. The CDR3 sequence is CASSLGRLLNQPQHF. In DNA, the CDR3 is TGTGCCAGCAGCTTAGGCAGGCTTTTAAATCAGCCCCAGCATTTT.

The V call is TRBV28, the J call TRBJ2-1, with D possibly TRBD1 on 6 matching bases. The CDR3 consists of 14 residues. Germline V lookup: CDR1 MDHEN, CDR2 SYDVKM. The germline V and J ends were trimmed by 5 bases and 6 bases, with 14 bases remaining between them. The CDR3, as DNA: TGTGCCAGCAGTCCCCCTGACAGGCGCAATGAGCAGTTCTTC. Translated, it gives CASSPPDRRNEQFF.